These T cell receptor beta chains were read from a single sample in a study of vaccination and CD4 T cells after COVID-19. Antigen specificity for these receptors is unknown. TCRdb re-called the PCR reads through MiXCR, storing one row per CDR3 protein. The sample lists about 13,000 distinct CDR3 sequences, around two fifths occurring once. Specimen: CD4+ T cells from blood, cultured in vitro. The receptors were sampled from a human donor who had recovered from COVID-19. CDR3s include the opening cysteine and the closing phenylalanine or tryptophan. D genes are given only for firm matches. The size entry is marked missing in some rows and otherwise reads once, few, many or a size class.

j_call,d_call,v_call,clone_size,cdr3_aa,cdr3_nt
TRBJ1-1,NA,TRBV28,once,CASGGHTEAFF,TGTGCCAGCGGGGGACACACTGAAGCTTTCTTT
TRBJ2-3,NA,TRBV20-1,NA,CSARAGLSPLDTQYF,TGCAGTGCTAGAGCCGGACTTTCGCCCCTAGATACGCAGTATTTT
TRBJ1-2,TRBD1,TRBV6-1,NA,CASKRQGAMGGYTF,TGTGCCAGCAAACGACAGGGAGCAATGGGGGGCTACACCTTC
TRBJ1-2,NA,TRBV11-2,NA,CASSPLRRTAYGYTF,TGTGCCAGCAGCCCCCTCCGTAGGACAGCCTATGGCTACACCTTC
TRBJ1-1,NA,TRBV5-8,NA,CASRILSREAFF,TGTGCCAGCAGGATCCTCTCCCGGGAAGCTTTCTTT
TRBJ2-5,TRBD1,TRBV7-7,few,CASSSLIQGAETQYF,TGTGCTAGCAGCTCGCTAATACAGGGGGCAGAGACCCAGTACTTC
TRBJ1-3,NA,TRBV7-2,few,CASSSTAAQGNTIYF,TGTGCCAGCAGCTCAACCGCGGCGCAGGGAAACACCATATATTTT
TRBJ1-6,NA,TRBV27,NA,CASRITGLHSYNSPLHF,TGTGCCAGCAGGATTACAGGGCTCCACTCCTATAATTCACCCCTCCACTTT
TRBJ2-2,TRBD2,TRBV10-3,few,CATAVGGGTGELFF,TGTGCCACGGCCGTAGGCGGGGGCACCGGGGAGCTGTTTTTT
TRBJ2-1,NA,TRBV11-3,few,CASSLDYGIAGEQFF,TGTGCCAGCAGCTTAGATTACGGGATCGCAGGGGAGCAGTTCTTC
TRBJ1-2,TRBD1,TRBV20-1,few,CSASSGTGVLGYTF,TGCAGTGCTTCCTCCGGGACAGGGGTTCTTGGCTACACCTTC
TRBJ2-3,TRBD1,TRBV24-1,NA,CATSDPRTGTGGSDTQYF,TGTGCCACCAGTGATCCCCGGACCGGGACAGGGGGCTCAGATACGCAGTATTTT
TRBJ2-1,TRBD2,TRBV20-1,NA,CSARSGGKNEQFF,TGCAGTGCTAGGTCGGGGGGGAAGAATGAGCAGTTCTTC
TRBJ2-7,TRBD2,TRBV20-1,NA,CSARGLAGSYEQYF,TGCAGTGCCCGGGGACTAGCGGGTTCCTACGAGCAGTACTTC
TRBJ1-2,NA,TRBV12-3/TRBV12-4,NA,CASSLWPGYTF,TGTGCCAGCAGTTTATGGCCTGGCTACACCTTC
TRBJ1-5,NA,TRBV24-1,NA,CATSDFGQPQHF,TGTGCCACCAGTGATTTCGGTCAGCCCCAGCATTTT
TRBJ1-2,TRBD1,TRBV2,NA,CASSRIVTGGDGYTF,TGTGCCAGCAGTAGGATTGTTACAGGGGGCGATGGCTACACCTTC